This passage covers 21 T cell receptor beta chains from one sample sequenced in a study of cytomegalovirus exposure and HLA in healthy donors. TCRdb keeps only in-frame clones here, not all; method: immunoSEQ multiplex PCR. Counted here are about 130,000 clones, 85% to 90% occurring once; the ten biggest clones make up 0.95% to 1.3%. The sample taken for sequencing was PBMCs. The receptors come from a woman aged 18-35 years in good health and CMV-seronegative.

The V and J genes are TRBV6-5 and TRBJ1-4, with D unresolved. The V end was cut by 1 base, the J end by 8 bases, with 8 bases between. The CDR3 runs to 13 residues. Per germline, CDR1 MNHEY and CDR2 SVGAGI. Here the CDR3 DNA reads TGTGCCAGCAGTTACTATACGGGGGAAAAACTGTTTTTT. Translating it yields CASSYYTGEKLFF.

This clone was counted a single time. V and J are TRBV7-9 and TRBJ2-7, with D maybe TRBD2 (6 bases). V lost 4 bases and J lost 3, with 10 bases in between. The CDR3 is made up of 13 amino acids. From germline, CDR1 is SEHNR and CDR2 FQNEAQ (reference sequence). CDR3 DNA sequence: TGTGCCAGCAGCTCCCGGGACTTCTACGAGCAGTACGTC. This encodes CASSSRDFYEQYV.

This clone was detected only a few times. CDR3 residues: CASSYRRGAWGYTF. The DNA for the CDR3 is TGTGCCAGCAGTTACCGCCGGGGGGCGTGGGGCTACACCTTC. V gene TRBV6-5 combines with J gene TRBJ1-2; D is perhaps TRBD1 (6 bases). The CDR3 runs to 14 residues. Germline assignment: CDR1 MNHEY and CDR2 SVGAGI. The V and J ends lost 2 bases and 8 bases respectively, with 15 bases between them.

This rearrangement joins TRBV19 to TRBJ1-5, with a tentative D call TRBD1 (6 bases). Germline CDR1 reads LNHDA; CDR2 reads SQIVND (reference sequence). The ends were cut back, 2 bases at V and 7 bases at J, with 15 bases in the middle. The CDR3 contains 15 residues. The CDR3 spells CASSIPNRVGQPQHF. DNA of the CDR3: TGTGCCAGTAGTATACCGAACAGGGTAGGACAGCCCCAGCATTTT.

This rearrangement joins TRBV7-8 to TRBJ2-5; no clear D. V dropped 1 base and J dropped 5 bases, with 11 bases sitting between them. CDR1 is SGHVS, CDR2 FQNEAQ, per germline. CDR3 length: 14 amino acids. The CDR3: CASSLESPSETQYF. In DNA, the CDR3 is TGTGCCAGCAGCTTAGAGAGCCCGTCGGAGACCCAGTACTTC.

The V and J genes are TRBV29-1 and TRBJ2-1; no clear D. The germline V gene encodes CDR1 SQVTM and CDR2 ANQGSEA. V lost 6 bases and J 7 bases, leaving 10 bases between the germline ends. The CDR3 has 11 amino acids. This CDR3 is CSVAQRNEQFF. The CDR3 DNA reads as TGCAGCGTAGCGCAGAGGAATGAGCAGTTCTTC.

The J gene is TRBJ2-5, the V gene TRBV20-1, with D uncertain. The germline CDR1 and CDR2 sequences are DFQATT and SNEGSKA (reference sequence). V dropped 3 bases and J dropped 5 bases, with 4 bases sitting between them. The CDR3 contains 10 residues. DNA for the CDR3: TGCAGTGCTAGGTCGGAGACCCAGTACTTC. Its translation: CSARSETQYF.

Here the CDR3 DNA reads TGTGCCAGCAGCTCGGGAGCGGGGGGGCACAATGAGCAGTTCTTC. This gives the protein CASSSGAGGHNEQFF. The chain links TRBV7-9 to TRBJ2-1; 10 nucleotides match TRBD2. V gave up 4 bases and J gave up 5 bases; unmatched junction bases: 5. Per germline, CDR1 SEHNR and CDR2 FQNEAQ (reference sequence). The CDR3 runs to 15 residues.

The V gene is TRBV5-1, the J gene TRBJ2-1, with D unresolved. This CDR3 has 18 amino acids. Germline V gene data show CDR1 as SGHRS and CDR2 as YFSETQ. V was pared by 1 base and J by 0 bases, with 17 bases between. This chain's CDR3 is CASSLKAPFPSSYNEQFF. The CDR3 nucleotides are TGCGCCAGCAGCTTGAAAGCCCCGTTCCCTAGCTCCTACAATGAGCAGTTCTTC.

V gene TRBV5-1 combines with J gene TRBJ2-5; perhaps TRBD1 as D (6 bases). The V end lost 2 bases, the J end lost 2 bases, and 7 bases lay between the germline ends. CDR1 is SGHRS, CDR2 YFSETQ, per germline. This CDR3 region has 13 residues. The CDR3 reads CASSFTGQETQYF. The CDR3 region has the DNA TGCGCCAGCAGCTTTACAGGGCAAGAGACCCAGTACTTC.

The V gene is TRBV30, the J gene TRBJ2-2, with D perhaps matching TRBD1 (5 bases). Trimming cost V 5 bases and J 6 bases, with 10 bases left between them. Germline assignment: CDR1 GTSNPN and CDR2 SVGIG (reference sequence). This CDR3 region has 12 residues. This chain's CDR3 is CAWLLGPGELFF. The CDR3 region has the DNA TGTGCCTGGTTGTTGGGGCCCGGGGAGCTGTTTTTT. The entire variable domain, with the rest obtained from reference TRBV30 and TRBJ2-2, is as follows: SQTIHQWPATLVQPVGSPLSLECTVEGTSNPNLYWYRQAAGRGLQLLFYSVGIGQISSEVPQNLSASRPQDRQFILSSKKLLLSDSGFYLCAWLLGPGELFFGEGSRLTVL.

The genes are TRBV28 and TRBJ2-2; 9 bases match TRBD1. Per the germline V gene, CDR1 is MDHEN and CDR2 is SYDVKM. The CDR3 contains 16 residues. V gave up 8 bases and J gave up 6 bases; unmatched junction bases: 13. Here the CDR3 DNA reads TGTGCCAGCGGATTCGTACCGGGACAGGGCTCCGGGGAGCTGTTTTTT. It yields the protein CASGFVPGQGSGELFF.

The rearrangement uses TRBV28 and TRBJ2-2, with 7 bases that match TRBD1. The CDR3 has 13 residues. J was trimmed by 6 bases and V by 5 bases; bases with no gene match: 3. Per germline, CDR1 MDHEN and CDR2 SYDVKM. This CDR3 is CASSKQGSGELFF. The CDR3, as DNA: TGTGCCAGCAGTAAACAGGGGTCCGGGGAGCTGTTTTTT.

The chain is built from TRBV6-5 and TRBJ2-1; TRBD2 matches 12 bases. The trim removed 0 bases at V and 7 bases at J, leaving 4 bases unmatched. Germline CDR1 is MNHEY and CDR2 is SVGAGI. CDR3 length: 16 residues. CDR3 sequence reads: CASSYSASGGENEQFF. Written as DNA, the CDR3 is TGTGCCAGCAGTTACTCGGCTAGCGGGGGGGAAAATGAGCAGTTCTTC.

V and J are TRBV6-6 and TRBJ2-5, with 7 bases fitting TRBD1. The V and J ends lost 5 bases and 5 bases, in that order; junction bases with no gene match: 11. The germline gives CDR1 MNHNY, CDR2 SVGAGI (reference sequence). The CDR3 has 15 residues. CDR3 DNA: TGTGCCAGCAGTGACCGACAGGGATGGGCGGAGACCCAGTACTTC. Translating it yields CASSDRQGWAETQYF.

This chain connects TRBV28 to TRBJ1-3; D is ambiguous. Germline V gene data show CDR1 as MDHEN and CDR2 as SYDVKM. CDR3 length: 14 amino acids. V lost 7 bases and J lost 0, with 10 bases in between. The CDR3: CASTSRDSGNTIYF. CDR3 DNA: TGTGCCAGCACCTCGCGAGACTCTGGAAACACCATATATTTT.

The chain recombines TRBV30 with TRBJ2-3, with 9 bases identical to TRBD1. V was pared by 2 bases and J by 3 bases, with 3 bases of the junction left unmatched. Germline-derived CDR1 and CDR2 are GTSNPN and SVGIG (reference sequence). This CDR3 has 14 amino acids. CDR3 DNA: TGTGCCTGGAGTCACGGGACAGGGACAGATACGCAGTATTTT. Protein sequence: CAWSHGTGTDTQYF.

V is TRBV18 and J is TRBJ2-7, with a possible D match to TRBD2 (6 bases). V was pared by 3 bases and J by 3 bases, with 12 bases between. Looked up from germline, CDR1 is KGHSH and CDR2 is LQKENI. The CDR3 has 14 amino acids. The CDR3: CASSPPGLSYEQYF. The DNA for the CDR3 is TGTGCCAGCTCACCCCCGGGACTGAGCTACGAGCAGTACTTC.

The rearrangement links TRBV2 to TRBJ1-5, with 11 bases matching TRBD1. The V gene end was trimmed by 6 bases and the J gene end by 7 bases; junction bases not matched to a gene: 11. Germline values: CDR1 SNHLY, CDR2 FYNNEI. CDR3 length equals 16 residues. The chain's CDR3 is CASRAGTGGLRQPQHF. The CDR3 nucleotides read TGTGCCAGCAGGGCGGGGACAGGGGGTCTACGACAGCCCCAGCATTTT. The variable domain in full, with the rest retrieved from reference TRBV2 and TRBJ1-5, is EPEVTQTPSHQVTQMGQEVILRCVPISNHLYFYWYRQILGQKVEFLVSFYNNEISEKSEIFDDQFSVERPDGSNFTLKIRSTKLEDSAMYFCASRAGTGGLRQPQHFGDGTRLSIL.

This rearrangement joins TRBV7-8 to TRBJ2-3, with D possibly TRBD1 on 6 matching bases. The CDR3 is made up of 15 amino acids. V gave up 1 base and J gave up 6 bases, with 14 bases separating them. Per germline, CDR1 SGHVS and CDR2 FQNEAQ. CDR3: CASSLGVQGSDTQYF. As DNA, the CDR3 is TGTGCCAGCAGCTTAGGTGTACAGGGAAGCGATACGCAGTATTTT.

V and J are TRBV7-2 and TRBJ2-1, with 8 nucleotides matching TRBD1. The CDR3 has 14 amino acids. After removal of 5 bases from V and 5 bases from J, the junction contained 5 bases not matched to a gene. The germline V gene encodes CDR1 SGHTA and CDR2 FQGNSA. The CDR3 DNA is TGTGCCAGCAGCCCCCGGGACAGGAACAATGAGCAGTTCTTC. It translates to CASSPRDRNNEQFF.